This T cell receptor (beta chain) emerged from a study of blood T cell repertoires in COVID-19. The wider study: Sources were T cells, B-cell-depleted T cells, or PBMCs; the material itself was cDNA or gDNA.

Original handling: Nucleated cell number was recorded as an estimate derived from reference gene primer amplification. Data came from immunoSEQ multiplex PCR; TCRdb stores just in-frame clones and leaves some out. That table furnishes V, J and clone size, whereas the DNA furnished D and trimming. Of 220,000 or so clones listed, about 80% are singletons. Germline-derived CDR1 and CDR2 are GTSNPN and SVGIG (reference sequence). Trimming pared 7 bases from V and 1 base from J, leaving 8 bases between. The CDR3 covers 12 residues. Sample: peripheral blood. The chain has TRBV30 and TRBJ1-3; D remains ambiguous. This sequence was found in a woman aged 55-70 years with acute or convalescent COVID-19. The CDR3 protein is CAFRLSGNTIYF. In nucleotides, the CDR3 is TGTGCCTTCAGGCTTTCTGGAAACACCATATATTTT.